A single sample is the source of the 20 T cell receptor beta chains below, sequenced in a study of blood T cells in healthy people across ages. Together with a sample-barcoded 5' primer, a J-beta primer mix was included in a second PCR lasting about 7 to 11 cycles. TCRdb fed the 5' RACE reads into MiXCR, producing one record per CDR3 protein. This sample has 1,500,000 or so distinct CDR3 sequences, with approximately 59% found just once. Sequencing was carried out using blood. The receptor source for this set is a man aged 18 to 30 in good health.

CDR3 coding DNA: TGTGCCAGCAGCCAAAGTCAACGGGTTAACACTGAAGCTTTCTTT. Translation gives CASSQSQRVNTEAFF. The J gene is TRBJ1-1, the V gene TRBV4-2; no firm D call. Germline V CDR1 and CDR2: LGHNA, YNFKEQ. This CDR3 contains 15 residues. V lost 2 bases and J 2 bases, leaving 12 bases between the germline ends.

This clonotype was seen a handful of times. J is TRBJ1-2 and V is TRBV14; no firm D call. The germline V gene encodes CDR1 SGHDN and CDR2 FVKESK. V was trimmed by 0 bases and J by 5 bases, leaving 7 bases between them. The CDR3 is made up of 13 amino acids. Here the CDR3 reads CASSQDNGYGYTF. The DNA of the CDR3 is TGTGCCAGCAGCCAAGATAACGGATATGGCTACACCTTC.

V and J are TRBV29-1 and TRBJ2-3; weak D call: TRBD2 (6 bases). Trimming left V 2 bases short and J 4 bases short, with 19 bases between. Germline assignment: CDR1 SQVTM and CDR2 ANQGSEA. This CDR3 has 16 residues. CDR3 DNA sequence: TGCAGCGTTGAAATGGGACTTCCCCCCGGGTCAGATACGCAGTATTTT. It is translated as CSVEMGLPPGSDTQYF.

The chain has TRBV15 and TRBJ2-2; D remains unclear. Trimming took off 4 bases at V and 6 bases at J, with 15 bases between the two ends. This CDR3 comprises 15 residues. The germline V gene encodes CDR1 LNHNV and CDR2 YYDKDF (reference sequence). The CDR3 loop reads CATSTLEFSAGELFF. The CDR3 coding sequence is TGTGCCACCAGCACCTTAGAGTTTTCGGCCGGGGAGCTGTTTTTT.

This clonotype was counted between two and nine times. The chain is built from TRBV20-1 and TRBJ1-4, with 7 nucleotides matching TRBD1. Germline CDR1 is DFQATT and CDR2 is SNEGSKA (reference sequence). The CDR3 has 15 amino acids. J was trimmed by 3 bases and V by 6 bases; bases with no gene match: 10. CDR3 in amino acids: CSALPVGTANEKLFF. The DNA of the CDR3 is TGCAGTGCACTTCCTGTCGGGACAGCTAATGAAAAACTGTTTTTT.

The chain employs TRBV29-1 and TRBJ2-1; tentative D call: TRBD1 (6 bases). Germline CDR1 is SQVTM and CDR2 is ANQGSEA. V was pared by 7 bases and J by 9 bases, with 28 bases between. The CDR3 has 16 residues. CDR3 DNA sequence: TGCAGCGCCTGTACTATTACAGGGTTTGGAGGCACTGAGCAGTTCTTC. Translation gives CSACTITGFGGTEQFF.

In this sample, this clonotype turned up once. The V call is TRBV7-2, the J call TRBJ2-1; 8 bases align to TRBD2. This CDR3 region has 15 residues. J gave up 15 bases and V 5 bases, and 18 bases lay outside the gene matches. Germline V CDR1 and CDR2: SGHTA, FQGNSA. CDR3 nucleotides: TGTGCCAGCAGCCCTCCTCTTCGGGGGGGGGCCAGGAGGTTCTTC. Translated, it gives CASSPPLRGGARRFF.

The V call is TRBV20-1, the J call TRBJ2-5; TRBD1 or TRBD2 may be the D gene (7 bases each). The end of the DNA aligns better with TRBJ2-7, so the J call may be wrong. Germline CDR1 is DFQATT and CDR2 is SNEGSKA (reference sequence). The CDR3 sequence is 11 residues long. CDR3 bases: TGCAGTGCTACAGGGGGGGACGAGCAGTACTTC. Protein: CSATGGDEQYF.

The chain couples TRBV15 to TRBJ2-4; D may correspond to TRBD1 or TRBD2 (5 bases each). The better agreement between TRBJ2-7 and the DNA end casts doubt on the J call. This CDR3 has 15 amino acids. Germline-derived CDR1 and CDR2 are LNHNV and YYDKDF (reference sequence). In nucleotides, the CDR3 is TGTGCCACCAGCAGAGATCTCAGGGACGGTAGCGAGCAGTACTTC. Encoded protein: CATSRDLRDGSEQYF.

The rearrangement links TRBV4-1 to TRBJ2-7, with D maybe TRBD2 (6 bases). This CDR3 contains 13 residues. Germline V gene lookup returns CDR1 MGHRA and CDR2 YSYEKL. Trimming cost V 5 bases and J 3 bases, with 11 bases left between them. The CDR3 region is CASSVAEFYEQYF. In nucleotides, the CDR3 is TGCGCCAGCAGCGTAGCGGAGTTCTACGAGCAGTACTTC.

CDR3 DNA: TGTGCCAGCAGCTTGGGGTCGTACGGGGAAATCTCCTACGAGCAGTACTTC. Protein: CASSLGSYGEISYEQYF. The chain couples TRBV5-6 to TRBJ2-7; possibly TRBD2 for D (5 bases). The CDR3 contains 17 residues. Trimming took 0 bases from V and 0 from J, leaving 16 bases between them. CDR1 SGHDT and CDR2 YYEEEE come from the germline V gene.

The chain combines TRBV3-1 with TRBJ2-1, with D possibly being TRBD2 (5 bases). Trimming took 0 bases from V and 7 from J, leaving 13 bases between them. Germline-derived CDR1 and CDR2 are LGHDT and YNNKEL (reference sequence). The CDR3 spans 15 residues. CDR3 region: CASSQDPLASNEQFF. In DNA form, the CDR3 reads TGTGCCAGCAGCCAAGATCCCCTAGCTTCGAATGAGCAGTTCTTC.

DNA for the CDR3: TGTGCCAGCAGGCTGACAGGGGAAGGTTCACCCCTCCACTTT. Amino acids: CASRLTGEGSPLHF. This chain joins TRBV6-2 or TRBV6-3 and TRBJ1-6, with TRBD1 matching over 8 bases. Losses at the gene ends were 6 bases for V and 9 bases for J; bases not matched to a gene: 7. The CDR3 loop spans 14 amino acids. Germline V gene sequence: CDR1 MNHEY, CDR2 SVGEGT.

The sample holds one count of this clonotype. The chain links TRBV11-2 to TRBJ2-7, with 9 bases matching TRBD2. Germline V gene sequence: CDR1 SGHAT, CDR2 FQNNGV. V lost 5 bases, J lost 5 bases, and 10 bases stayed unmatched. This CDR3 comprises 15 residues. The CDR3 region is CASSGIVAGEHEQYF. The DNA for the CDR3 is TGTGCCAGCAGCGGGATAGTAGCGGGAGAACACGAGCAGTACTTC.

This clonotype was seen more than once but under ten times. This chain joins TRBV19 and TRBJ1-2; D might be TRBD1 (5 bases). Trimming stripped 10 bases from V and 0 bases from J, with 21 bases between. The CDR3 is 16 amino acids. The V gene's germline CDR1 is LNHDA and CDR2 SQIVND (reference sequence). The CDR3 region has the DNA TGTGCCACTTCCCGGGACCCAGATCGGGCTAACTATGGCTACACCTTC. Its translation is CATSRDPDRANYGYTF.

The rearrangement uses TRBV7-9 and TRBJ2-1; D gene unclear. The length of the CDR3 is 14 residues. Germline CDR1 SEHNR, CDR2 FQNEAQ (reference sequence). V lost 1 base, J lost 9 bases, and 13 bases lay in between. CDR3 amino acids: CASSLVGEVGEQFF. The CDR3 DNA reads TGTGCCAGCAGCTTAGTGGGTGAGGTAGGTGAGCAGTTCTTC.

This clonotype has just a few counts. The rearrangement links TRBV5-1 to TRBJ2-3; a weak D match, TRBD2 (7 bases). Germline CDR1 reads SGHRS; CDR2 reads YFSETQ. The germline V and J ends were trimmed by 2 bases and 2 bases, with 12 bases remaining between them. The CDR3 spans 15 residues. The CDR3 reads CASSFRGGDTDTQYF. The CDR3 DNA sequence: TGCGCCAGCAGCTTTAGGGGGGGGGACACAGATACGCAGTATTTT.

The rearrangement links TRBV4-2 to TRBJ2-3; tentative D call: TRBD2 (5 bases). The germline gives CDR1 LGHNA, CDR2 YNFKEQ. The CDR3 is made up of 14 amino acids. Between the trimmed V and J ends, which lost 4 bases and 5 bases, there was a span of 13 bases. The CDR3 nucleotides are TGTGCCAGCAGCCTAGCGCGCTGGCTAGATACGCAGTATTTT. This sequence encodes CASSLARWLDTQYF.

The V gene is TRBV28, the J gene TRBJ2-5; D possibly corresponds to TRBD1 (6 bases). This CDR3 region has 12 residues. Trimming removed 5 bases from V and 11 bases from J, with 15 bases in between. Germline lookup yields CDR1 MDHEN and CDR2 SYDVKM. Here the CDR3 reads CASSAQGNEQYF. The CDR3, as DNA: TGTGCCAGCAGTGCACAGGGCAATGAGCAGTACTTC.

This sequence joins TRBV6-5 and TRBJ2-7, with D unclear. The assigned J gene may be wrong: the sequence end matches TRBJ2-5 better. The CDR3 spans 14 residues. CDR1 is MNHEY and CDR2 is SVGAGI in the germline V gene. CDR3 nucleotide sequence: TGTGCCAGCAGTTACACCGACGATCAGGAGACCCAGTACTTC. Translating it yields CASSYTDDQETQYF.